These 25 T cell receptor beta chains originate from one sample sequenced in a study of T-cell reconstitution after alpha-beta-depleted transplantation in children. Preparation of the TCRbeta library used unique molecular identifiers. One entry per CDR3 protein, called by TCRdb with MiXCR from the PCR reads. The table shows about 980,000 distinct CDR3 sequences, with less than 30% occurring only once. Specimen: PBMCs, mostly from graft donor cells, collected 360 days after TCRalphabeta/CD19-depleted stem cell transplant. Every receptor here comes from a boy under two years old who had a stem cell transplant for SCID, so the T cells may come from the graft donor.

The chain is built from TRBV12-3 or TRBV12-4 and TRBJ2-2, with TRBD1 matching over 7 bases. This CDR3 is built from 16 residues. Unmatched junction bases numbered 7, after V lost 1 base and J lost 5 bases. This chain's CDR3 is CASSLGQGYGTGELFF. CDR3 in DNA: TGTGCCAGCAGTTTAGGACAGGGCTACGGGACCGGGGAGCTGTTTTTT.

CDR3 protein: CASSNRQAKGNYEQYF. In DNA, the CDR3 is TGTGCCAGCAGTAACCGACAGGCAAAGGGAAACTACGAGCAGTACTTC. The chain carries TRBV12-3 or TRBV12-4 and TRBJ2-7; TRBD1 is a possible D gene (6 bases). The CDR3 is 16 amino acids. V was shortened by 5 bases and J by 3 bases, with 20 bases between the two germline ends.

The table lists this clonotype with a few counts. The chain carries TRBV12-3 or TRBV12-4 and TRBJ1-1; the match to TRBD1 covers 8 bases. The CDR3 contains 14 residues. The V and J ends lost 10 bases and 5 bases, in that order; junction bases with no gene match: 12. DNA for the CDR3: TGTGCCAATACTCTGGACAGGGTGGAAACTGAAGCTTTCTTT. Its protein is CANTLDRVETEAFF.

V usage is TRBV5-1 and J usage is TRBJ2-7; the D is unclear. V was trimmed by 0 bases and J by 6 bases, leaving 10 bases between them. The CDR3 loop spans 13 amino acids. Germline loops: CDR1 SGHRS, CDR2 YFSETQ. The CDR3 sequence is CASSLDLATEQYF. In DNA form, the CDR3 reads TGCGCCAGCAGCTTGGATTTGGCCACCGAGCAGTACTTC. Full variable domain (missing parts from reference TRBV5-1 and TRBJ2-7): KAGVTQTPRYLIKTRGQQVTLSCSPISGHRSVSWYQQTPGQGLQFLFEYFSETQRNKGNFPGRFSGRQFSNSRSEMNVSTLELGDSALYLCASSLDLATEQYFGPGTRLTVT.

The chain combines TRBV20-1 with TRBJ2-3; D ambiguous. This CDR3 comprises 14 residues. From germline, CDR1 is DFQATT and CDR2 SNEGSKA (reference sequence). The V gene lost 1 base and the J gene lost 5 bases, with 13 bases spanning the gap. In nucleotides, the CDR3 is TGCAGTGCTAGAGGGCCTCTGGGCCTAGATACGCAGTATTTT. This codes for CSARGPLGLDTQYF.

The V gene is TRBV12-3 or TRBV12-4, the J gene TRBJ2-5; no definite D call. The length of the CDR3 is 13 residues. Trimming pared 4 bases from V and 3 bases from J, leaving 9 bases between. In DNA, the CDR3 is TGTGCCAGCAGTTGGGGTAGGGAAGAGACCCAGTACTTC. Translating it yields CASSWGREETQYF.

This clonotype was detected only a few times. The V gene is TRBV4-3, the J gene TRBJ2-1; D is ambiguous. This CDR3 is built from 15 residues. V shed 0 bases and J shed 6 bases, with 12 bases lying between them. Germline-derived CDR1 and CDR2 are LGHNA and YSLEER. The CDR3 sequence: CASSQEESRVNEQFF. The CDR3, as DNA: TGCGCCAGCAGCCAAGAAGAGAGTCGAGTCAATGAGCAGTTCTTC.

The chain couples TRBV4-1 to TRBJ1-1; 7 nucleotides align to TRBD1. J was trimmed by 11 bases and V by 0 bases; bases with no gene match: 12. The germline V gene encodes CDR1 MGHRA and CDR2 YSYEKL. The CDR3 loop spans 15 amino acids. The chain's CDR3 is CASSQDPRGRTDAFF. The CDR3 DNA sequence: TGCGCCAGCAGCCAAGATCCTAGGGGGCGTACGGACGCTTTCTTT.

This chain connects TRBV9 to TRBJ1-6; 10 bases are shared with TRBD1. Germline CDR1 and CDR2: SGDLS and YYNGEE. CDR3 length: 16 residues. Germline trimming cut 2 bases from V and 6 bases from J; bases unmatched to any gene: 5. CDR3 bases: TGTGCCAGCAGCGTGGGGGACAGGGGCAGTAATTCACCCCTCCACTTT. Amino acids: CASSVGDRGSNSPLHF. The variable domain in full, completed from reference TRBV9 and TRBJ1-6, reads DSGVTQTPKHLITATGQRVTLRCSPRSGDLSVYWYQQSLDQGLQFLIQYYNGEERAKGNILERFSAQQFPDLHSELNLSSLELGDSALYFCASSVGDRGSNSPLHFGNGTRLTVT.

The CDR3 bases are TGTGCCAGCAGCCCCCGGACAGGGCGAGTCGGCGGGGAGCTGTTTTTT. The encoded protein is CASSPRTGRVGGELFF. The rearrangement links TRBV9 to TRBJ2-2; 8 bases match TRBD1. The CDR3 runs 16 residues. The germline gives CDR1 SGDLS, CDR2 YYNGEE. The V and J ends lost 4 bases and 7 bases, in that order; junction bases with no gene match: 12.

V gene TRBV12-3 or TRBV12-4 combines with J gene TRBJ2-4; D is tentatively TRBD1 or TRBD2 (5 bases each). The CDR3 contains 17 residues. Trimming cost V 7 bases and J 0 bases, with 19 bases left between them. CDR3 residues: CASTPGAQLLAKNIQYF. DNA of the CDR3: TGTGCCAGCACCCCCGGGGCACAGCTACTAGCCAAAAACATTCAGTACTTC.

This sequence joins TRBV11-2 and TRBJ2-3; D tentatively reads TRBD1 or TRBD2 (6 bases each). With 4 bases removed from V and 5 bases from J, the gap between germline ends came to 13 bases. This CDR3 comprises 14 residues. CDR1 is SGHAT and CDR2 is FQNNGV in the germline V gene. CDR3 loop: CASSSAEGGDTQYF. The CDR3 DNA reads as TGTGCCAGCAGCTCGGCCGAGGGGGGAGATACGCAGTATTTT. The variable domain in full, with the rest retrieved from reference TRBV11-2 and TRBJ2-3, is EAGVAQSPRYKIIEKRQSVAFWCNPISGHATLYWYQQILGQGPKLLIQFQNNGVVDDSQLPKDRFSAERLKGVDSTLKIQPAKLEDSAVYLCASSSAEGGDTQYFGPGTRLTVL.

The CDR3 DNA follows: TGCGCCAGCAGCCAAGATTGGTGGGGGCGGGAGACCCAGTACTTC. Its protein is CASSQDWWGRETQYF. The chain links TRBV4-1 to TRBJ2-5; TRBD1 is a possible D gene (6 bases). The CDR3 is made up of 15 amino acids. The V end was cut by 0 bases, the J end by 5 bases, with 13 bases between. Looked up from germline, CDR1 is MGHRA and CDR2 is YSYEKL.

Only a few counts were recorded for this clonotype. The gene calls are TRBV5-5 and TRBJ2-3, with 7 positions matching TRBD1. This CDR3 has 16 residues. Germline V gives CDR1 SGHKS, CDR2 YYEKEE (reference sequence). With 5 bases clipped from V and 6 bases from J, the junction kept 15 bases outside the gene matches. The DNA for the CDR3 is TGTGCCAGCAGTCTAACCGGGACAGCTTTCACGGATACGCAGTATTTT. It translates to CASSLTGTAFTDTQYF.

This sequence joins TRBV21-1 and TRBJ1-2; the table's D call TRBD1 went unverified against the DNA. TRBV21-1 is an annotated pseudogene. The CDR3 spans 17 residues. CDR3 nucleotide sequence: TGTGCCAGCAGCAAAATCAAGGACAGCACTTTGAACTATGGCTACACCTTC. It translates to CASSKIKDSTLNYGYTF.

The CDR3 region is CSVAGQGRDTQYF. CDR3 sequence (DNA): TGCAGCGTTGCTGGGCAGGGGCGAGATACGCAGTATTTT. The rearrangement uses TRBV29-1 and TRBJ2-3, with D possibly matching TRBD1 (6 bases). Trimming took off 4 bases at V and 5 bases at J, with 13 bases between the two ends. The germline V gene encodes CDR1 SQVTM and CDR2 ANQGSEA. The CDR3 is made up of 13 amino acids.

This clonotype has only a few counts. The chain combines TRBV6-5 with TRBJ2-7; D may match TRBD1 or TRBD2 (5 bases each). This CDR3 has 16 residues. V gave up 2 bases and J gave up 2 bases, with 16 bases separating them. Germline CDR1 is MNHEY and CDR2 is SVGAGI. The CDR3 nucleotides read TGTGCCAGCAGTTACACAAAAGCCCCGGGGCCCTACGAGCAGTACTTC. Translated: CASSYTKAPGPYEQYF.

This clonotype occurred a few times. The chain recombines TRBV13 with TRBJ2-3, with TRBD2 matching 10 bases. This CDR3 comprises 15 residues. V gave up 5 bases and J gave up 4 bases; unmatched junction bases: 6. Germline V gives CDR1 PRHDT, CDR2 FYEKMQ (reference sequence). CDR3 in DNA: TGTGCCAGCAGCCCCAGGCTAGCGGGGGCAGATACGCAGTATTTT. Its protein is CASSPRLAGADTQYF.

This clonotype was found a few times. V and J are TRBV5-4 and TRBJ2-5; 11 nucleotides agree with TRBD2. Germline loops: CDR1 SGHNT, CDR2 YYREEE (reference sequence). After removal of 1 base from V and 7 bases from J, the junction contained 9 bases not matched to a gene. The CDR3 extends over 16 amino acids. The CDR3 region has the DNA TGTGCCAGCAGCTTGCCCTTTAGCGGGGGGGCCGCGACCCAGTACTTC. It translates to CASSLPFSGGAATQYF.

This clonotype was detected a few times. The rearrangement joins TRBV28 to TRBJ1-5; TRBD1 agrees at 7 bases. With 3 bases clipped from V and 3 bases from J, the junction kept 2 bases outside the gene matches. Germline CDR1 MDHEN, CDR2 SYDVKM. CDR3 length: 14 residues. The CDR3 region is CASSFGQVNQPQHF. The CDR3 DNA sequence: TGTGCCAGCAGTTTTGGACAGGTCAATCAGCCCCAGCATTTT.

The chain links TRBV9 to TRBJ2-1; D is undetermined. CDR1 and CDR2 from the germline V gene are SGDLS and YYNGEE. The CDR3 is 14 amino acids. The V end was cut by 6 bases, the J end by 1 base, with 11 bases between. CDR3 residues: CASNQLDSYNEQFF. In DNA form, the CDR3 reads TGTGCCAGCAACCAGCTAGATTCCTACAATGAGCAGTTCTTC.

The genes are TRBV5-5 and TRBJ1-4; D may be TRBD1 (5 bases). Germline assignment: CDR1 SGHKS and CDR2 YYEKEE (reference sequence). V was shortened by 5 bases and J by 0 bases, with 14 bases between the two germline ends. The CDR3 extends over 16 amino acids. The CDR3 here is CASRWGRISTNEKLFF. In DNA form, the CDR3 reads TGTGCCAGCAGATGGGGCCGGATCTCAACTAATGAAAAACTGTTTTTT. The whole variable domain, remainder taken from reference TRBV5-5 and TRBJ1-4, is DAGVTQSPTHLIKTRGQQVTLRCSPISGHKSVSWYQQVLGQGPQFIFQYYEKEERGRGNFPDRFSARQFPNYSSELNVNALLLGDSALYLCASRWGRISTNEKLFFGSGTQLSVL.

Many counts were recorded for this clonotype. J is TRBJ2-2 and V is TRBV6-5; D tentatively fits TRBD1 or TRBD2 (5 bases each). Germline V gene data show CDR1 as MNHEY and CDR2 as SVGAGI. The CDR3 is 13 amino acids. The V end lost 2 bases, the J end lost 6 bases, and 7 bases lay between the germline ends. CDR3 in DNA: TGTGCCAGCAGTTACCGGGGCGCCGGGGAGCTGTTTTTT. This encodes CASSYRGAGELFF.

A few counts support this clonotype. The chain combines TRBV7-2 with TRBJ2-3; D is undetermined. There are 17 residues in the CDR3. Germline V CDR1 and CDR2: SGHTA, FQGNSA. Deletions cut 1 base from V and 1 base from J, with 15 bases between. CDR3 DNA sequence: TGTGCCAGCAGCTTAGGGCTGACGGGCCAGGGCACAGATACGCAGTATTTT. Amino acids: CASSLGLTGQGTDTQYF. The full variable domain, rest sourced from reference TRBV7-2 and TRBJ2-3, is GAGVSQSPSNKVTEKGKDVELRCDPISGHTALYWYRQSLGQGLEFLIYFQGNSAPDKSGLPSDRFSAERTGGSVSTLTIQRTQQEDSAVYLCASSLGLTGQGTDTQYFGPGTRLTVL.

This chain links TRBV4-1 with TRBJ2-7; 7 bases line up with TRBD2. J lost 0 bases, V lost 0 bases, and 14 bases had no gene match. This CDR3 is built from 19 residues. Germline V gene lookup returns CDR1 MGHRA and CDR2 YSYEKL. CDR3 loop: CASSQEWFGAGVTSYEQYF. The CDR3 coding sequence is TGCGCCAGCAGCCAAGAATGGTTCGGGGCGGGGGTAACCTCCTACGAGCAGTACTTC.